This passage covers 7 T cell receptor beta chains from one sample sequenced in a study of T-cell reconstitution after alpha-beta-depleted transplantation in children. Preparation of the TCRbeta library was carried out with unique molecular identifiers. TCRdb analysed the PCR reads with MiXCR anew, one entry per CDR3 protein. Of 750,000 to 950,000 distinct CDR3 sequences in the sample, around 17% were seen once. The source material was PBMCs, mostly from graft donor cells, sampled 360 days after TCRalphabeta/CD19-depleted stem cell transplant. The receptors stem from a male patient younger than 18 who had a stem cell transplant for acute lymphoblastic leukemia, so the T cells may come from the graft donor.

This clonotype was detected many times. V and J are TRBV12-3 or TRBV12-4 and TRBJ2-2; D might be TRBD1 or TRBD2, each matching 6 bases. This CDR3 has 11 amino acids. In DNA form, the CDR3 reads TGTGTGACAGGAGGGACCGGGGAGCTGTTTTTT. Residues: CVTGGTGELFF.

This clonotype came up a few times. The rearrangement joins TRBV27 to TRBJ2-7; a possible D gene is TRBD2 (5 bases). Germline V gene lookup returns CDR1 MNHEY and CDR2 SMNVEV (reference sequence). This CDR3 region has 13 residues. Between the trimmed V and J ends, which lost 9 bases and 3 bases, there was a span of 15 bases. For the CDR3, the DNA is TGTGCCAGTGGGTGGGGAGAGGACTACGAGCAGTACTTC. It codes for CASGWGEDYEQYF.

A few counts support this clonotype. The chain links TRBV7-6 to TRBJ2-7; no reliable D call. V was clipped by 3 bases and J by 7 bases, with 10 bases between them. This CDR3 comprises 12 residues. Germline V lookup: CDR1 SGHVS, CDR2 FNYEAQ. The CDR3 DNA follows: TGTGCCAGCAGCTTCGATAGAGCGGAGCAGTACTTC. Translation gives CASSFDRAEQYF.

The chain joins TRBV27 to TRBJ2-1, with 7 bases aligning to TRBD1. Germline V gene lookup returns CDR1 MNHEY and CDR2 SMNVEV (reference sequence). The CDR3 is made up of 16 amino acids. Trimming took 8 bases from V and 10 from J; bases not matched to a gene: 20. CDR3 sequence: CASRKPLRGRSEEQFF. CDR3 in DNA: TGTGCCAGCCGCAAACCCTTGAGGGGGCGGTCGGAAGAGCAGTTCTTC.

This clonotype was seen more than once but under ten times. This sequence joins TRBV12-3 or TRBV12-4 and TRBJ2-6, with D hard to call. V was pared by 7 bases and J by 4 bases, with 5 bases between. This CDR3 has 12 residues. The DNA of the CDR3 is TGTGCCAGCAAGAGGGGGGCCAACGTCCTGACTTTC. Translated: CASKRGANVLTF.

The sample holds one count of this clonotype. A much bigger clone sits one base away, suggesting this may be a read error. V and J are TRBV13 and TRBJ2-1; D gene uncertain. Germline CDR1 reads PRHDT; CDR2 reads FYEKMQ (reference sequence). V dropped 3 bases and J dropped 0 bases, with 15 bases sitting between them. The CDR3 covers 17 residues. CDR3 in amino acids: CASSFLGVAPSYNEQFF. In nucleotides, the CDR3 is TGTGCCAGCAGCTTCCTTGGGGTCGCGCCCTCCTACAATGAGCAGTTCTTC. Full variable domain (outside the CDR3, taken from reference TRBV13 and TRBJ2-1): AAGVIQSPRHLIKEKRETATLKCYPIPRHDTVYWYQQGPGQDPQFLISFYEKMQSDKGSIPDRFSAQQFSDYHSELNMSSLELGDSALYFCASSFLGVAPSYNEQFFGPGTRLTVL.

This clonotype was recorded at least ten times. CDR3 nucleotide sequence: TGCAGTGCTAGAGCCCTTCTCCTCGATGGCTACACCTTC. The encoded protein is CSARALLLDGYTF. The chain is built from TRBV20-1 and TRBJ1-2, with D unresolved. Trimming removed 1 base from V and 6 bases from J, with 12 bases in between. The germline V gene encodes CDR1 DFQATT and CDR2 SNEGSKA (reference sequence). This CDR3 has 13 residues.